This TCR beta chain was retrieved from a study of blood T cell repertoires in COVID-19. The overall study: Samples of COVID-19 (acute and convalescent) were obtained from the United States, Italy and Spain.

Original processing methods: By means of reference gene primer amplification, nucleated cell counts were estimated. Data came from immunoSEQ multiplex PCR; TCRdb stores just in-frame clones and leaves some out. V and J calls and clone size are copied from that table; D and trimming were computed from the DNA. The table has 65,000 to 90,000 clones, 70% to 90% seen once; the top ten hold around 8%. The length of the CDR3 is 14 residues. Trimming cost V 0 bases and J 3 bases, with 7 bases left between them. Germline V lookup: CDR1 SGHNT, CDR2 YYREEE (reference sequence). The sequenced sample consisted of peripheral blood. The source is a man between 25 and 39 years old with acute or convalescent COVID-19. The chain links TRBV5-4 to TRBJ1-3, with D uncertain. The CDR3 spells CASSLGGDGNTIYF. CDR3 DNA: TGTGCCAGCAGCTTGGGTGGAGATGGAAACACCATATATTTT.